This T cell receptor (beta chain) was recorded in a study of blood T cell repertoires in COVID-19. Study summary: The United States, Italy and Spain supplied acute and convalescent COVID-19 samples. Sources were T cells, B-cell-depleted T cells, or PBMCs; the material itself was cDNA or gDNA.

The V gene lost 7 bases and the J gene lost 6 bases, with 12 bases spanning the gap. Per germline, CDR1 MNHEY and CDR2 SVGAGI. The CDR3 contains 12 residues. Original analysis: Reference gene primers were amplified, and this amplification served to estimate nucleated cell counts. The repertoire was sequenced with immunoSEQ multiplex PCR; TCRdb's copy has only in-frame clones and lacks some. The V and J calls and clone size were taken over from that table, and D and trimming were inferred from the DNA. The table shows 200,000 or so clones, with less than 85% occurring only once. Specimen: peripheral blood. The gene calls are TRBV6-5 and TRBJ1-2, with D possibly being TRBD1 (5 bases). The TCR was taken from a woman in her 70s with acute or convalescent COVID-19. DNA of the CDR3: TGTGCCAGCACCCAGGGATACAATGGCTACACCTTC. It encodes CASTQGYNGYTF.